The sequence of this T cell receptor (beta chain) was determined in a study of blood T cell repertoires in COVID-19. Study-level information: The study drew acute and convalescent COVID-19 samples from the United States, Italy and Spain.

Data came from immunoSEQ multiplex PCR; TCRdb stores just in-frame clones and leaves some out. The table lists roughly 300,000 clones, about 90% of them singletons. Source material: PBMCs or T cells enriched from blood (not recorded which). The source of this sequence is a woman in her twenties or thirties who had recovered from COVID-19.

The CDR3 coding sequence is TGCGCCAGCAGCCATGACAGGGCCAATCAGCCCCAGCATTTT. Its translation: CASSHDRANQPQHF. The genes are TRBV4-1 and TRBJ1-5; 7 nucleotides agree with TRBD1. Germline V gene lookup returns CDR1 MGHRA and CDR2 YSYEKL. The ends lost 3 bases at V and 3 bases at J; junction bases unmatched: 2. There are 14 residues in the CDR3.